These T cell receptor beta chains were read from a single sample in a study of radiation and T cells in renal cell carcinoma. The protocol was immunoSEQ multiplex PCR, while the TCRdb copy is restricted to in-frame clones and leaves out a portion. The table lists 97,000 or so clones, 84% of them singletons. The starting material was blood, obtained from a patient whose treatment included radiotherapy and nephrectomy. These receptors were collected from a man aged 60 to 75 with renal cell carcinoma. Each CDR3 is given with its conserved first and last residue. Fields, in order: D gene, J gene, clone size, V gene, CDR3 DNA, CDR3 protein. A D gene is named only where the DNA matches it firmly. Not every row has a clone size; where given, it reads once, few, many or a size class.

NA TRBJ2-5 once TRBV6-1 TGTGCCAGCAGTTATGGGGGCCAAGAGACCCAGTACTTC CASSYGGQETQYF
NA TRBJ2-1 NA TRBV11-2 TGTGCCAGCAGCTTTAGTCAGGGCACCTACAATGAGCAGTTCTTC CASSFSQGTYNEQFF
TRBD1 TRBJ2-7 once TRBV28 TGTGCCAGCAGTTTGAGGACAGGGGGGTATTACGAGCAGTACTTC CASSLRTGGYYEQYF
NA TRBJ1-5 NA TRBV2 TGTGCCAGCAGTGAAGCGCGGGGAAGGCAGCCCCAGCATTTT CASSEARGRQPQHF
NA TRBJ1-5 NA TRBV28 TGTGCCAGCGGTGAGCAGCCCCAGCATTTT CASGEQPQHF
NA TRBJ2-7 NA TRBV20-1 TGCAGTGCTAGTATGGGCTACGAGCAGTACTTC CSASMGYEQYF
NA TRBJ2-3 NA TRBV19 TGTGCCAGTAGTATCGGGTGGCGGTCCTCTGGGGATACGCAGTATTTT CASSIGWRSSGDTQYF
NA TRBJ2-3 NA TRBV4-1 TGCGCCAGCAGCCAAGACAGAGTTACTACCACAGATACGCAGTATTTT CASSQDRVTTTDTQYF
TRBD1 TRBJ2-7 NA TRBV5-1 TGCGCCAGCAGCTTGGGGACAGGGGATCAACCCTCCTACGAGCAGTACTTC CASSLGTGDQPSYEQYF
NA TRBJ2-2 NA TRBV7-6 TGTGCCAGCAGCTTAGAGGACGGAAACACCGGGGAGCTGTTTTTT CASSLEDGNTGELFF
NA TRBJ2-7 NA TRBV5-1 TGCGCCAGCAGCTTGTTGGACGAGCAGTACTTC CASSLLDEQYF
NA TRBJ2-3 NA TRBV27 TGTGCCAGCAGTTTAAATGGCTACGCGGCAGATACGCAGTATTTT CASSLNGYAADTQYF
NA TRBJ2-3 NA TRBV5-1 TGCGCCAGCAGCTTGGGTCAGGTTAGCACAGATACGCAGTATTTT CASSLGQVSTDTQYF
NA TRBJ2-1 NA TRBV11-3 TGTGCCAGCAGCATAGGGGCTCACAATGAGCAGTTCTTC CASSIGAHNEQFF
NA TRBJ2-7 NA TRBV28 TGTGCCAGCTCCGGCCTCATCTACGAGCAGTACTTC CASSGLIYEQYF
NA TRBJ2-1 NA TRBV6-5 TGTGCCAGCAGTTCCATGGGGGCGGGCAATGAGCAGTTCTTC CASSSMGAGNEQFF
NA TRBJ2-3 NA TRBV6-5 TGTGCCAGCAGCCGACAGATTAGCACAGATACGCAGTATTTT CASSRQISTDTQYF
NA TRBJ2-3 NA TRBV10-1 TGCGCCAGCAATGCCAACAGGGTCGGTACGCAGTATTTT CASNANRVGTQYF
TRBD2 TRBJ2-3 NA TRBV4-2 TGTGCCAGCAGCCAAGAACGAAATAGCGGGAGTATCGATACGCAGTATTTT CASSQERNSGSIDTQYF
NA TRBJ2-1 NA TRBV5-1 TGCGCCAGCAGCTCAAACCGGGACTCGTTCTCCTACAATGAGCAGTTCTTC CASSSNRDSFSYNEQFF
NA TRBJ2-1 once TRBV27 TGTGCCAGCGGCGCAGAGGTGGAGCAGTTCTTC CASGAEVEQFF
NA TRBJ1-1 NA TRBV27 TGTGCCAGCAGTTTTGCCGACCCGGGCACTGAAGCTTTCTTT CASSFADPGTEAFF
NA TRBJ1-4 once TRBV4-1 TGCGCCAGCAGCCCCCAAGCAGGGGCCCTTAACGAAAAACTGTTTTTT CASSPQAGALNEKLFF
NA TRBJ2-1 NA TRBV6-6 TGTGCCAGCAGTTCTCTCCGAAACAATGAGCAGTTCTTC CASSSLRNNEQFF
NA TRBJ2-7 NA TRBV11-2 TGTGCCAGCAGCTTAGTGGTCCTCCGTCGGAGGTCCTACGAGCAGTACTTC CASSLVVLRRRSYEQYF
NA TRBJ1-5 NA TRBV30 TGTGCCTGGAGTGTGTCCATTAATCAGCCCCAGCATTTT CAWSVSINQPQHF
NA TRBJ2-1 NA TRBV4-3 TGCGCCAGCAGCCAAGATCCGGGCCAGGTAAATGAGCAGTTCTTC CASSQDPGQVNEQFF
NA TRBJ2-4 once TRBV6-1 TGTGCCAGCAGTGAGGGTTCAGTGCCAAACATTCAGTACTTC CASSEGSVPNIQYF
TRBD2 TRBJ2-1 NA TRBV9 TGTGCCAGCAGCGTGGTGGCGGGGGGGACCTACAATGAGCAGTTCTTC CASSVVAGGTYNEQFF
NA TRBJ1-5 NA TRBV6-5 TGTGCCAGCAGTTACGGGGGAAGCAATCAGCCCCAGCATTTT CASSYGGSNQPQHF
TRBD1 TRBJ1-2 NA TRBV19 TGTGCCAGTAGTATATCCTGGACAGGGGGAAACTATGGCTACACCTTC CASSISWTGGNYGYTF
NA TRBJ1-3 NA TRBV4-1 TGCGCCAGCAGCCAAGATAGGTGGGGGTCTGGAAACACCATATATTTT CASSQDRWGSGNTIYF
NA TRBJ2-5 NA TRBV7-7 TGTGCCAGCAGCCCCCATGCTAGCGCGAGGGAGACCCAGTACTTC CASSPHASARETQYF
NA TRBJ1-1 NA TRBV11-2 TGTGCCAGCAGCTTAGATCTCCGGCAGGCAGCGAGCGCTTTCTTT CASSLDLRQAASAFF
TRBD2 TRBJ2-7 NA TRBV2 TGTGCCAGCAGTGAGAGTAGCGGGAGGGGTTACGAGCAGTACTTC CASSESSGRGYEQYF
TRBD1 TRBJ1-5 NA TRBV30 TGTGCCTGGAGCGCAGGGGGCAGGAGCAATCAGCCCCAGCATTTT CAWSAGGRSNQPQHF
NA TRBJ2-1 NA TRBV27 TGTGCCAGCAGACCCCTACCAAGCTCCTACAATGAGCAGTTCTTC CASRPLPSSYNEQFF
TRBD1 TRBJ2-1 NA TRBV27 TGTGCCAGCAGTCTCTTGACAGGGTCCCCTGAGCAGTTCTTC CASSLLTGSPEQFF
NA TRBJ1-2 few TRBV2 TGTGCCAGCGTCTGGGACGGCCTCAACTATGGCTACACCTTC CASVWDGLNYGYTF
NA TRBJ2-5 NA TRBV11-3 TGTGCCAGCAGCTTAGCGGGAGTGGGACGGGAGACCCAGTACTTC CASSLAGVGRETQYF
NA TRBJ2-7 NA TRBV11-2 TGTGCCAGCAGCCAGGGACTGGTGACTTACTCCTACGAGCAGTACTTC CASSQGLVTYSYEQYF
NA TRBJ2-5 NA TRBV27 TGTGCCAGCAGTCCCACGATAAATAAACAAGAGACCCAGTACTTC CASSPTINKQETQYF
NA TRBJ2-2 NA TRBV10-2 TGCGCCAGCAGTGTTGGACTTCTTTACGTGAACACCGGGGAGCTGTTTTTT CASSVGLLYVNTGELFF
TRBD2 TRBJ2-3 NA TRBV7-8 TGTGCCAGCAGGGAGACTAGCGGGAAGGTAGATACGCAGTATTTT CASRETSGKVDTQYF
NA TRBJ2-7 NA TRBV29-1 TGCAGCACCAGGGAGGGGGACGAGCAGTACTTC CSTREGDEQYF
NA TRBJ1-6 NA TRBV5-6 TGTGCCAGCAGCTTGGAAGGCGTTTTGGATTCACCCCTCCACTTT CASSLEGVLDSPLHF